The T cell receptor (beta chain) described here comes from a study of blood T cell repertoires in COVID-19. Study summary: Acute and convalescent COVID-19 specimens originated in the United States, Italy and Spain. PBMCs, B-cell-depleted T cells, or T cells provided the cDNA or gDNA that made up the material.

Original methodology: Amplification from reference gene primers served as the basis for estimated nucleated cell counts. Assay used: immunoSEQ multiplex PCR; TCRdb lists only in-frame clones, some missing. V and J calls plus clone size are reproduced from that table; the DNA served to infer D and trimming. Among 70,000 or so clones listed, roughly 90% were seen once. This CDR3 region has 16 residues. The V end was cut by 3 bases, the J end by 0 bases, with 18 bases between. Germline CDR1 is DFQATT and CDR2 is SNEGSKA (reference sequence). Sequenced sample: peripheral blood. This receptor was taken from a man aged 50 or older with acute or convalescent COVID-19. V gene TRBV20-1 combines with J gene TRBJ2-7; D gene unclear. The DNA for the CDR3 is TGCAGTGCTAGTGCTTCGGTGAGGAAGAGCTCCTACGAGCAGTACGTC. Encoded protein: CSASASVRKSSYEQYV.